This T cell receptor beta chain emerged from a study of vaccination and CD4 T cells after COVID-19. Turning to the study itself: As their vaccination, participants received two doses of either BNT162b2 or mRNA-1273 vaccine.

With respect to this clonotype: Its specificity is unknown.

Oncomine TCR Beta short-read sequencing was applied to DNA from cultured CD4+ T cells. The source of extracted genomic DNA was cultured CD4+ T cells. TCRdb re-analysed the PCR reads in MiXCR, keeping a single row per CDR3 protein. The table has about 13,000 distinct CDR3 sequences, 74% seen once; the top ten hold about 7.5%. Treatment meaning: roughly 10-day PBMC culture with coronavirus spike peptide pools or control peptides (ViraFEST assay). The sequenced sample was CD4+ T cells from blood, cultured in vitro, obtained after SARS-CoV-2 vaccination. This TCR was sampled from a human donor who received a COVID-19 vaccine.

The CDR3 is CASSDSGGARGYTF. CDR3 coding DNA: TGTGCCAGCAGTGATTCCGGGGGGGCTAGAGGCTACACCTTC. J is TRBJ1-2 and V is TRBV6-1; tentatively, D is TRBD1 (6 bases). Looked up from germline, CDR1 is MNHNS and CDR2 is SASEGT. This CDR3 has 14 residues. Trimming left V 3 bases short and J 8 bases short, with 16 bases between.